This T cell receptor (beta chain) was sequenced in a study of CD8+ T cells in alopecia areata. Trimming at V came to 6 bases and at J to 5 bases, leaving 5 bases not matched to a gene. CDR1 and CDR2 (germline): MNHEY, SVGAGI. This CDR3 has 15 residues. Obtained from alopecia areata patients were lesional scalp punch biopsies along with peripheral blood. cDNA prepared by RNA extraction and subsequent reverse transcription served as the template for sequencing. Assay used: immunoSEQ multiplex PCR; TCRdb lists only in-frame clones, some missing. The data contain hundreds of thousands of clones, 57% of them singletons.

Here the sequenced sample was CD4+ T cells sorted from blood, taken at week 0. This chain uses TRBV6-5 with TRBJ2-1; 12 nucleotides agree with TRBD2. The receptor was derived from a human donor with alopecia areata. The CDR3 sequence is CASRRGLAGNNEQFF. The CDR3 DNA follows: TGTGCCAGCAGAAGAGGACTAGCGGGAAACAATGAGCAGTTCTTC.